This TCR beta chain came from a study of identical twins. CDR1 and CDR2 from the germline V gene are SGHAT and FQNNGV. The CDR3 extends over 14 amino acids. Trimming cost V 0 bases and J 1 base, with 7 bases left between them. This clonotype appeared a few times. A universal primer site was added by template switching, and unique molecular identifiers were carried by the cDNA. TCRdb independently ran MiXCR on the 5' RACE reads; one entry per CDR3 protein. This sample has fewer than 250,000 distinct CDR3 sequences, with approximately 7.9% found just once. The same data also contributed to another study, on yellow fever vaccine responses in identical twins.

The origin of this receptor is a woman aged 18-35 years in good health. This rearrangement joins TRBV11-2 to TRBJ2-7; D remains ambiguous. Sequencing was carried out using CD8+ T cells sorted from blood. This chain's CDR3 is CASSLDLGSYEQYF. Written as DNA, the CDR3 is TGTGCCAGCAGCTTAGATTTGGGTTCCTACGAGCAGTACTTC.